This T cell receptor (beta chain) appears in the sequencing data of a study of CD8 T cells in Susac syndrome. Whole-study context: Among the Susac syndrome patients sequenced, about 6 had active disease and about 8 were in remission. Overall study results and limits: Total CD8+ and CD8+ TEMRA repertoires contained roughly 15 and five Susac-specific public clones, respectively.

A note on this clonotype: What it binds is not known.

Reverse transcription used roughly 0.45 to 1 ug RNA and random hexamers. An immunoSEQ multiplex PCR generated amplified TCR beta CDR3 products spanning 54 Vbeta and 13 Jbeta. TCRdb re-derived calls from the immunoSEQ multiplex PCR reads in MiXCR, one entry per CDR3 protein. The data hold 100,000 to 150,000 distinct CDR3 sequences, with more than 90% observed a single time. In germline, CDR1 is DFQATT, CDR2 SNEGSKA (reference sequence). The CDR3 runs to 12 residues. V gave up 3 bases and J gave up 6 bases, with 11 bases separating them. Material: CD8+ T cells from PBMCs. The chain recombines TRBV20-1 with TRBJ1-2, with TRBD1 as a possible D gene (5 bases). This sequence was found in a human donor with Susac syndrome. The CDR3: CSASPQGNGYTF. The CDR3, as DNA: TGCAGTGCTAGCCCTCAGGGAAATGGCTACACCTTC.